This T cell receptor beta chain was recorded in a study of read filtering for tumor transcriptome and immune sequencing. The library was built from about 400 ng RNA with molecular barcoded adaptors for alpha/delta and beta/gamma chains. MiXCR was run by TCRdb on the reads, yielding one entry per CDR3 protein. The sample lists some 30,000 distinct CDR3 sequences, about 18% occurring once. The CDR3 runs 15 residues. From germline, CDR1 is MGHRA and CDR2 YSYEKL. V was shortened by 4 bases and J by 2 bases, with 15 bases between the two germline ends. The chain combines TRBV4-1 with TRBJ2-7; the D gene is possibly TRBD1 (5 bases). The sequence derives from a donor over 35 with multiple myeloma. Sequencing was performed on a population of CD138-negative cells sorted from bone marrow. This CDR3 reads CASSRQPGATYEQYF. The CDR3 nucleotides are TGCGCCAGCAGCCGACAGCCTGGGGCCACCTACGAGCAGTACTTC.